This T cell receptor (beta chain) was identified in a study of human T cells and chemical hapten exposure. Trimming stripped 1 base from V and 5 bases from J, with 14 bases between. Germline CDR1 reads SGHVS; CDR2 reads FNYEAQ. The CDR3 runs 15 residues. Specified time point: patch test 3, about 24 weeks after DPC sensitization. The treatment was: therapeutic diphenylcyclopropenone sensitization with weekly scalp DPC. TCRdb ran MiXCR on the RACE reads and lists one entry per CDR3 protein. The table includes more than 150,000 distinct CDR3 sequences, 24% detected once. This clonotype has more than one count but fewer than ten.

This chain connects TRBV7-6 to TRBJ2-5, with D perhaps TRBD1 or TRBD2 (5 bases each). The sample consisted of whole blood, taken in connection with sensitization to the hapten diphenylcyclopropenone (DPC). This receptor was taken from a woman in her forties with alopecia areata. Some clones in this sample may be carry-over from other donors' samples. CDR3: CASSLGGSRAETQYF. The CDR3 DNA follows: TGTGCCAGCAGCTTAGGAGGGAGCAGGGCCGAGACCCAGTACTTC.